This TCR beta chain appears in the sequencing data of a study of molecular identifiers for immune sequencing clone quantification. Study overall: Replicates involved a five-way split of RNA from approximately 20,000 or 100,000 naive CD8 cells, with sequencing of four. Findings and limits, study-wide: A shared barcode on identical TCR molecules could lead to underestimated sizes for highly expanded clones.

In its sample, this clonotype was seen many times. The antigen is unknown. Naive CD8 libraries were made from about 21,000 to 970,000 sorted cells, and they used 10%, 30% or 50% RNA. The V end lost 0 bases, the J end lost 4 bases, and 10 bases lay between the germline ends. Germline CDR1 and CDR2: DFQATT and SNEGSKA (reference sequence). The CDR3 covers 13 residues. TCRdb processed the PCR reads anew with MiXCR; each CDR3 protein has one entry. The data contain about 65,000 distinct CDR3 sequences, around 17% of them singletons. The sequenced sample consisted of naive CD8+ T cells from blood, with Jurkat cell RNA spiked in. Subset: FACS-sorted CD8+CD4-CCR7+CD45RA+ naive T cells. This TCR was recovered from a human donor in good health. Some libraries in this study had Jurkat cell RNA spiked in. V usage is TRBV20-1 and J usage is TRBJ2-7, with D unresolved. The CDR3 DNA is TGCAGTGCTAGAGATACGGGTTCGTACGAGCAGTACTTC. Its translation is CSARDTGSYEQYF.